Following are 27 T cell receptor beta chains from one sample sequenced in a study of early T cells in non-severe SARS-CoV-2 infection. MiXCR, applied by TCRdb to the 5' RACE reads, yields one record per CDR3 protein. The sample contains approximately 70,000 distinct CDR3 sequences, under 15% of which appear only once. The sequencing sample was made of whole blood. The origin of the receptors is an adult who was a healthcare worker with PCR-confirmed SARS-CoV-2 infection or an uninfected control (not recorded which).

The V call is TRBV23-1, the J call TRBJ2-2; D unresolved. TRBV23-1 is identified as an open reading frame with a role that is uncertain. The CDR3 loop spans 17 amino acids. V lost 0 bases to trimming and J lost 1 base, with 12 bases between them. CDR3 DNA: TGCGCCAGCAGTCAATCGCTTTGGCACCAGAACACCGGGGAGCTGTTTTTT. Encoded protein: CASSQSLWHQNTGELFF.

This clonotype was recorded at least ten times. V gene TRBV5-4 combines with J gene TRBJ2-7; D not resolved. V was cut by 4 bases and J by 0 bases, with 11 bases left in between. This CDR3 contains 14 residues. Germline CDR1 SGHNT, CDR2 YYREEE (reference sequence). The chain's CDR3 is CASSTQPSSYEQYF. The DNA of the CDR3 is TGTGCCAGCAGCACACAGCCGAGCTCCTACGAGCAGTACTTC.

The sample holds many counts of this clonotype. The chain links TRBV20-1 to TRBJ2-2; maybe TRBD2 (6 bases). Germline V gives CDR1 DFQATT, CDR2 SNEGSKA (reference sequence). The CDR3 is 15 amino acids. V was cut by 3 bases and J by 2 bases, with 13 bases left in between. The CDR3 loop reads CSASGDSLNTGELFF. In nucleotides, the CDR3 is TGCAGTGCTAGTGGGGACTCTTTAAACACCGGGGAGCTGTTTTTT.

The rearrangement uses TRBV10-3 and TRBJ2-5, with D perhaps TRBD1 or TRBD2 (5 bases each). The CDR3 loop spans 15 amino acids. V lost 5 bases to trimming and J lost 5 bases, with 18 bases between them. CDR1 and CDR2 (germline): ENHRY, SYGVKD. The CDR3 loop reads CAISLAPGARETQYF. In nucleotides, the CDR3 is TGTGCCATCAGTCTAGCCCCTGGGGCGCGTGAGACCCAGTACTTC.

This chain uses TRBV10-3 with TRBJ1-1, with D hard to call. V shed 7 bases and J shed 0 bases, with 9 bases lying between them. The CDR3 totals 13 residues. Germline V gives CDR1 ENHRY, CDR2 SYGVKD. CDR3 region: CAITGVVNTEAFF. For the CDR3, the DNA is TGTGCCATCACCGGGGTAGTGAACACTGAAGCTTTCTTT.

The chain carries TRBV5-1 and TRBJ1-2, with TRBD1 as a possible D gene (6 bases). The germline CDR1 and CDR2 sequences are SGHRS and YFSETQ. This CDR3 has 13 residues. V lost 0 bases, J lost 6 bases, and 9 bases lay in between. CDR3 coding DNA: TGCGCCAGCAGCTTGGCCAGGACAGATGGCTACACCTTC. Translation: CASSLARTDGYTF.

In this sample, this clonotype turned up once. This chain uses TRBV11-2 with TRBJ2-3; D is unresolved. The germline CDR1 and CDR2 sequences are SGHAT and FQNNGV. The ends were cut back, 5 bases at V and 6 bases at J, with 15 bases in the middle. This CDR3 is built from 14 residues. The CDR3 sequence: CASSRTVPPDTQYF. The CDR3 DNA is TGTGCCAGCAGCCGGACCGTTCCGCCGGATACGCAGTATTTT.

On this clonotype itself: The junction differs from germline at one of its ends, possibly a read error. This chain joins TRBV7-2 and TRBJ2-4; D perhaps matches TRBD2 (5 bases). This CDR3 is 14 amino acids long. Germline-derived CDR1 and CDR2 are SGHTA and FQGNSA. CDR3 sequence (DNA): TGTGCCAGCAGCTTAACTAGAGATAAAAACATTCGGGACTTC. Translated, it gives CASSLTRDKNIRDF.

This CDR3 is CASSYREDPYYEQYF. The CDR3 DNA sequence: TGTGCCAGCAGTTACCGAGAGGACCCTTACTACGAGCAGTACTTC. The chain employs TRBV27 and TRBJ2-7, with D unresolved. This CDR3 comprises 15 residues. V lost 4 bases to trimming and J lost 3 bases, with 16 bases between them. The germline V gene has CDR1 MNHEY and CDR2 SMNVEV (reference sequence).

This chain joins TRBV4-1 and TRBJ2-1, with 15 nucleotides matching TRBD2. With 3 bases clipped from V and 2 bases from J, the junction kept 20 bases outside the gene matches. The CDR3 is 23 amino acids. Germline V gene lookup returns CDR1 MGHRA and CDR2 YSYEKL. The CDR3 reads CASSQTDLRRTSGRGFAYNEQFF. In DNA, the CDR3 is TGCGCCAGCAGCCAGACGGACCTCAGGCGGACTAGCGGGAGGGGATTTGCCTACAATGAGCAGTTCTTC.

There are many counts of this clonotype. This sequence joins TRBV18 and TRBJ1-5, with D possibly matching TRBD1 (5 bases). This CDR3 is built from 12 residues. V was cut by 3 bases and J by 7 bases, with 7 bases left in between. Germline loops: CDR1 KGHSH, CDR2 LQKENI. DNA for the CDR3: TGTGCCAGCTCACCGGGGGACCAGCCCCAGCATTTT. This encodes CASSPGDQPQHF.

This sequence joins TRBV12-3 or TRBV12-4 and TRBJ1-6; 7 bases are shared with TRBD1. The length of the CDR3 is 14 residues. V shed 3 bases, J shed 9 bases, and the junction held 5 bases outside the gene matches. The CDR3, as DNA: TGTGCCAGCAGTTTTTTACAGGGGCGTTCACCCCTCCACTTT. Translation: CASSFLQGRSPLHF.

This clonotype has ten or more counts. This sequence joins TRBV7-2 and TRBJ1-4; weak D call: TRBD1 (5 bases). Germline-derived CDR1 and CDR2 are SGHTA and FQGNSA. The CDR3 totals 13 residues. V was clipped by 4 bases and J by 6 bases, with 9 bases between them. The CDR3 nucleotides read TGTGCCAGCAGCTGGGGACGGGATGAAAAACTGTTTTTT. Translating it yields CASSWGRDEKLFF.

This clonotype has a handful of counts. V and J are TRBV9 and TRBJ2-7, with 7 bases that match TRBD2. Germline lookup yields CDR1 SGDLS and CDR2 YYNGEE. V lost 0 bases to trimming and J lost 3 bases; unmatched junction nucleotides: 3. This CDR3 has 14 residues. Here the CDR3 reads CASSVGASGYEQYF. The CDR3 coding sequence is TGTGCCAGCAGCGTAGGGGCTAGCGGCTACGAGCAGTACTTC.

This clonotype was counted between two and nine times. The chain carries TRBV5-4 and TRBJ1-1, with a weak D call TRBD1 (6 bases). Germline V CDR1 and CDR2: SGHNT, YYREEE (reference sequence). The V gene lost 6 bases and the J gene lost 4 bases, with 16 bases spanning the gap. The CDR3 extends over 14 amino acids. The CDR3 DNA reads TGTGCCAGCACCGCGGGGGGGCGAATCACTGAAGCTTTCTTT. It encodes CASTAGGRITEAFF.

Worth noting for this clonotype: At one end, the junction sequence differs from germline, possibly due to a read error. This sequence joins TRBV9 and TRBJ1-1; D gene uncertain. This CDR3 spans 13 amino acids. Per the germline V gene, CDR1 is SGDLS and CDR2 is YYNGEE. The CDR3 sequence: CASSVGVNSEAFF. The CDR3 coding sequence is TGTGCCAGCAGCGTAGGCGTGAACTCTGAAGCTTTCTTT.

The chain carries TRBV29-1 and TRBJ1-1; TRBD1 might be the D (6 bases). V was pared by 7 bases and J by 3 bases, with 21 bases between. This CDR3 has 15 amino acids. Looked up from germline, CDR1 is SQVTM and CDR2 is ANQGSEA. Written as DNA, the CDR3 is TGCAGCGGAAAAGGGGGAGTAGCCGCCTACACTGAAGCTTTCTTT. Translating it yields CSGKGGVAAYTEAFF.

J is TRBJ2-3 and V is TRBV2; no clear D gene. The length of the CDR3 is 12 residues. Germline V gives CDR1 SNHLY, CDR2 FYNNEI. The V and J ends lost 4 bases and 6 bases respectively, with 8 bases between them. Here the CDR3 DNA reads TGTGCCAGCAGTGTTTCGGGCGATACGCAGTATTTT. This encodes CASSVSGDTQYF.

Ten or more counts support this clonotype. The CDR3 loop reads CSARAPGQGGNEQFF. CDR3 bases: TGCAGTGCTAGAGCCCCGGGACAGGGAGGCAATGAGCAGTTCTTC. The chain uses TRBV20-1 and TRBJ2-1, with 9 nucleotides matching TRBD1. The germline CDR1 and CDR2 sequences are DFQATT and SNEGSKA (reference sequence). The trim removed 1 base at V and 6 bases at J, leaving 7 bases unmatched. CDR3 length: 15 amino acids.

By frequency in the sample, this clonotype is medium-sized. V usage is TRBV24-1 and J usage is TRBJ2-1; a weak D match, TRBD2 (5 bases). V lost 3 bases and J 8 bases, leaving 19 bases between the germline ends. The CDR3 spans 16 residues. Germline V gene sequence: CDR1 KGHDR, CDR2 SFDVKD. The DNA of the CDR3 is TGTGCCACCAGTGATCGTACGGTCACAATGGGAGATGAGCAGTTCTTC. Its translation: CATSDRTVTMGDEQFF.

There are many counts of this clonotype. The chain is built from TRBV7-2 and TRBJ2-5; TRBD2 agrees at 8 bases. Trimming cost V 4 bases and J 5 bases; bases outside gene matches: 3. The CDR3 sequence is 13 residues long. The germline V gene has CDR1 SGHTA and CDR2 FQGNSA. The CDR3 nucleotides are TGTGCCAGCAGCTCCACGGGAGGGGAGACCCAGTACTTC. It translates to CASSSTGGETQYF.

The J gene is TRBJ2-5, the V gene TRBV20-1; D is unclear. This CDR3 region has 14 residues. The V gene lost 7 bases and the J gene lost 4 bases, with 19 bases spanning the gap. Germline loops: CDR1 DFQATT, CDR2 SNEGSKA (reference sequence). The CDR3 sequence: CSGHYPGIGETQYF. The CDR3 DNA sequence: TGCAGTGGACACTATCCGGGCATTGGAGAGACCCAGTACTTC.

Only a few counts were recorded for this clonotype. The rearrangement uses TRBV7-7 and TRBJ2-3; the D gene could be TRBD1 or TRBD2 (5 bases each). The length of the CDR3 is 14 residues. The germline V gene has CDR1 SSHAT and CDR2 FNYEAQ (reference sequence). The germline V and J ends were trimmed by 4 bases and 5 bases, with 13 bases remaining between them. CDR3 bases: TGTGCCAGCAGCTCAACGGGACGGTTAGATACGCAGTATTTT. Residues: CASSSTGRLDTQYF.

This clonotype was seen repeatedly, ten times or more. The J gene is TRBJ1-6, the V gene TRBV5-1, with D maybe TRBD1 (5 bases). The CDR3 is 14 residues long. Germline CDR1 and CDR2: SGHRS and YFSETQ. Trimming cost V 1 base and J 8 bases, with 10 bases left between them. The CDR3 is CASSLFGGDSPLHF. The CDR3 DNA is TGCGCCAGCAGCTTGTTCGGGGGGGATTCACCCCTCCACTTT.

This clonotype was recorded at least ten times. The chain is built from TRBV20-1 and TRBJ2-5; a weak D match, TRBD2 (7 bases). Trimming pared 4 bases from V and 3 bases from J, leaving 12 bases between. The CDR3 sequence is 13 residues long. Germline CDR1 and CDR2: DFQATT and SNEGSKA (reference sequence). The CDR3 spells CSANAGAKETQYF. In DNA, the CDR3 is TGCAGTGCTAACGCGGGGGCTAAAGAGACCCAGTACTTC.

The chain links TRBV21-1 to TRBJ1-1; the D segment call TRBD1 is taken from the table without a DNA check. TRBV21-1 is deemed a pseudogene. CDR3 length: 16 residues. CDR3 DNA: TGTGCCAGCAGCAAAGGTAGTGGGACAACTGGCACTGAAGCTTTCTTT. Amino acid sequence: CASSKGSGTTGTEAFF.

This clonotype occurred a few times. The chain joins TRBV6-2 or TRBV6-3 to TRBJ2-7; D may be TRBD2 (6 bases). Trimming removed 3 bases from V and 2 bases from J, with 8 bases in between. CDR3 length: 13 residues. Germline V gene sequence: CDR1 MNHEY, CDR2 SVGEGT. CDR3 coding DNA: TGTGCCAGCAGTTATTCGGGGGCCTACGAGCAGTACTTC. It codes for CASSYSGAYEQYF.